The present entry profiles one T cell receptor (beta chain) with its context. These data originate in a study of blood T cell repertoires in COVID-19. V shed 7 bases, J shed 4 bases, and the junction held 5 bases outside the gene matches. The CDR3 covers 13 residues. Per the germline V gene, CDR1 is SQVTM and CDR2 is ANQGSEA. The assay was immunoSEQ multiplex PCR, and TCRdb's table has in-frame clones only and misses some. This table holds hundreds of thousands of clones, around 86% found once. The chain uses TRBV29-1 and TRBJ1-2; 11 positions agree with TRBD1. Sequencing used peripheral blood. This clonotype originated in a woman younger than 45 with active or convalescent COVID-19. CDR3 loop: CSAQGTGGYGYTF. The CDR3 coding sequence is TGCAGCGCGCAAGGGACAGGGGGCTATGGCTACACCTTC. The entire variable domain, with the rest obtained from reference TRBV29-1 and TRBJ1-2, is as follows: SAVISQKPSRDICQRGTSLTIQCQVDSQVTMMFWYRQQPGQSLTLIATANQGSEATYESGFVIDKFPISRPNLTFSTLTVSNMSPEDSSIYLCSAQGTGGYGYTFGSGTRLTVV.